This T cell receptor (beta chain) was profiled in a study of tumor-infiltrating lymphocytes in primary liver carcinoma. Across the study: Between about 4 and 11 cm across, the tumors were all of stage T1-T3 N0M0.

cDNA specific to TCR beta was made from approximately 0.55 ug of total RNA, with a constant-region primer employed for priming. The TCR beta library was amplified through three nested multiplex PCR rounds in a modified ARM-PCR procedure. PCR rounds one and two used TRBV1-TRBV30 forward primers with a C-beta reverse primer for 10 cycles each. TCRdb ran MiXCR on the multiplex PCR reads and lists one entry per CDR3 protein. Of just over 300,000 distinct CDR3 sequences listed, roughly 60% are singletons. The CDR3 totals 16 residues. Germline CDR1 reads MGHRA; CDR2 reads YSYEKL. In regard to this clonotype: Antigen: not known. Since no conserved phenylalanine or tryptophan closes the CDR3, a read error is the likely cause.

Blood RNA originated from unsorted whole blood, with germline DNA additionally extracted. Whole-study findings and limits: Tumor region pairs shared more overlap than did tumor-adjacent and tumor-blood pairs.

This sequence joins TRBV4-1 and TRBJ1-3; D unclear. Specimen: peripheral blood. This TCR was sampled from a woman in her thirties with primary liver carcinoma and hepatitis B virus infection. The CDR3 bases are TGCGCCAACAGCCAAGTACTCGGGAGCTCTGGAAACACCATATATTCT. Its translation: CANSQVLGSSGNTIYS.